The next 18 T cell receptor beta chains were all read from a single sample in a study of OX40 agonist ivuxolimab in advanced cancers. Sequencing used immunoSEQ multiplex PCR; TCRdb keeps in-frame clones, though not all of them. Of just under 85,000 clones listed, 75% to 90% were seen once; the top ten hold about 2.5%. Source: CD4+ or CD8+ T cells sorted from blood, taken in a trial of the OX40 agonist ivuxolimab. The receptors come from an adult with an advanced solid tumor such as melanoma, head and neck, liver or kidney cancer.

The J gene is TRBJ1-4, the V gene TRBV19; 10 bases align to TRBD1. From germline, CDR1 is LNHDA and CDR2 SQIVND (reference sequence). With 5 bases clipped from V and 5 bases from J, the junction kept 5 bases outside the gene matches. This CDR3 is built from 15 residues. CDR3 nucleotide sequence: TGTGCCAGTAGTTCCCGGACAGGGGGGAATGAAAAACTGTTTTTT. It translates to CASSSRTGGNEKLFF.

This chain joins TRBV2 and TRBJ2-3; D is unclear. CDR3 size: 14 residues. Germline CDR1 reads SNHLY; CDR2 reads FYNNEI. Trimming took off 7 bases at V and 3 bases at J, with 14 bases between the two ends. The CDR3 loop reads CASTLTAFTDTQYF. The CDR3 region has the DNA TGTGCCAGCACTTTAACAGCTTTTACAGATACGCAGTATTTT.

The genes are TRBV7-8 and TRBJ1-2; TRBD1 matches at 12 bases. CDR1 is SGHVS and CDR2 is FQNEAQ in the germline V gene. This CDR3 comprises 15 residues. The V segment lost 3 bases and the J segment 6 bases; nucleotides outside the gene matches: 5. CDR3 residues: CASSLGQGALDGYTF. The CDR3 coding sequence is TGTGCCAGCAGCTTGGGACAGGGGGCATTGGATGGCTACACCTTC.

The genes are TRBV11-2 and TRBJ1-1; 7 bases are shared with TRBD1. The length of the CDR3 is 15 residues. Germline assignment: CDR1 SGHAT and CDR2 FQNNGV. Trimming at V came to 5 bases and at J to 2 bases, leaving 8 bases not matched to a gene. In nucleotides, the CDR3 is TGTGCCAGCAGCCCGAGACAGGGATATAACACTGAAGCTTTCTTT. It yields the protein CASSPRQGYNTEAFF.

J is TRBJ2-7 and V is TRBV28; D perhaps matches TRBD2 (6 bases). The CDR3 extends over 12 amino acids. CDR1 is MDHEN, CDR2 SYDVKM, per germline. V was trimmed by 1 base and J by 7 bases, leaving 8 bases between them. The CDR3 spells CASSLLAGEQYF. The DNA for the CDR3 is TGTGCCAGCAGTTTATTGGCGGGAGAGCAGTACTTC.

The chain has TRBV6-6 and TRBJ1-4, with D possibly being TRBD1 (5 bases). Trimming removed 5 bases from V and 3 bases from J, with 13 bases in between. The CDR3 length is 15 residues. Germline CDR1 reads MNHNY; CDR2 reads SVGAGI (reference sequence). For the CDR3, the DNA is TGTGCCAGCAGTCTCCAGGGAACCTCTAATGAAAAACTGTTTTTT. Its protein product is CASSLQGTSNEKLFF.

The chain uses TRBV19 and TRBJ2-7, with 7 bases that match TRBD1. Germline lookup yields CDR1 LNHDA and CDR2 SQIVND (reference sequence). The V segment lost 6 bases and the J segment 2 bases; nucleotides outside the gene matches: 4. The CDR3 spans 13 residues. The CDR3 DNA reads as TGTGCCAGTAGCGTACAGGGGACCTACGAGCAGTACTTC. Protein: CASSVQGTYEQYF. Based on the CDR3 plus reference TRBV19 and TRBJ2-7, the full variable domain is DGGITQSPKYLFRKEGQNVTLSCEQNLNHDAMYWYRQDPGQGLRLIYYSQIVNDFQKGDIAEGYSVSREKKESFPLTVTSAQKNPTAFYLCASSVQGTYEQYFGPGTRLTVT.

The V and J genes are TRBV30 and TRBJ1-6; maybe TRBD1 (6 bases). Deletions cut 5 bases from V and 9 bases from J, with 23 bases between. The CDR3 is 16 residues long. The germline CDR1 and CDR2 sequences are GTSNPN and SVGIG (reference sequence). The CDR3 reads CAWSKGGIILISPLHF. CDR3 DNA sequence: TGTGCCTGGTCTAAGGGGGGCATAATACTGATTTCACCCCTCCACTTT.

The V gene is TRBV7-7, the J gene TRBJ2-2; D remains ambiguous. Germline loops: CDR1 SSHAT, CDR2 FNYEAQ (reference sequence). Trimming shortened V by 5 bases and J by 1 base, and 5 bases separated the two germline ends. The CDR3 contains 13 residues. The CDR3 sequence is CASSPVNTGELFF. As DNA, the CDR3 is TGTGCCAGCAGCCCAGTGAACACCGGGGAGCTGTTTTTT.

The chain combines TRBV27 with TRBJ1-1; 7 bases align to TRBD1. J lost 5 bases, V lost 5 bases, and 8 bases had no gene match. CDR3 length: 14 amino acids. The germline CDR1 and CDR2 sequences are MNHEY and SMNVEV (reference sequence). The CDR3 here is CASSAQGGETEAFF. Written as DNA, the CDR3 is TGTGCCAGCAGTGCCCAGGGGGGAGAGACTGAAGCTTTCTTT.

This chain connects TRBV29-1 to TRBJ1-5; D unresolved. V shed 4 bases and J shed 5 bases, with 12 bases lying between them. From germline, CDR1 is SQVTM and CDR2 ANQGSEA. The length of the CDR3 is 13 residues. For the CDR3, the DNA is TGCAGCGTTGGGGGAGGGTTCGATCAGCCCCAGCATTTT. Translated, it gives CSVGGGFDQPQHF. The full variable domain, rest sourced from reference TRBV29-1 and TRBJ1-5, is SAVISQKPSRDICQRGTSLTIQCQVDSQVTMMFWYRQQPGQSLTLIATANQGSEATYESGFVIDKFPISRPNLTFSTLTVSNMSPEDSSIYLCSVGGGFDQPQHFGDGTRLSIL.

The J gene is TRBJ2-5, the V gene TRBV7-7; 7 bases fit TRBD2. J lost 5 bases, V lost 5 bases, and 8 bases had no gene match. CDR1 and CDR2 from the germline V gene are SSHAT and FNYEAQ (reference sequence). The length of the CDR3 is 14 residues. The CDR3 sequence is CASSQAGTWETQYF. CDR3 in DNA: TGTGCCAGCAGCCAAGCGGGGACCTGGGAGACCCAGTACTTC.

This rearrangement joins TRBV6-6 to TRBJ2-7; D possibly corresponds to TRBD1 (6 bases). This CDR3 is 15 amino acids long. Trimming pared 5 bases from V and 1 base from J, leaving 15 bases between. The germline CDR1 and CDR2 sequences are MNHNY and SVGAGI (reference sequence). The CDR3: CASSPGTLGSYEQYF. CDR3 nucleotides: TGTGCCAGCAGTCCAGGGACACTGGGGTCCTACGAGCAGTACTTC.

V gene TRBV5-1 combines with J gene TRBJ2-7; TRBD1 aligns across 11 bases. V was clipped by 1 base and J by 3 bases; unmatched bases: 3. CDR3 length: 15 amino acids. Germline V gene sequence: CDR1 SGHRS, CDR2 YFSETQ. The CDR3 here is CASSLFGTGGYEQYF. CDR3 coding DNA: TGCGCCAGCAGCTTGTTCGGGACAGGGGGCTACGAGCAGTACTTC.

The J gene is TRBJ1-2, the V gene TRBV9, with D perhaps TRBD1 (6 bases). V was trimmed by 4 bases and J by 4 bases, leaving 14 bases between them. CDR3 length: 14 residues. CDR1 SGDLS and CDR2 YYNGEE come from the germline V gene. CDR3 coding DNA: TGTGCCAGCAGCCCGTCGGTAGGGGGCTATGGCTACACCTTC. It codes for CASSPSVGGYGYTF. Looking up the rest from reference TRBV9 and TRBJ1-2 gives the full variable domain: DSGVTQTPKHLITATGQRVTLRCSPRSGDLSVYWYQQSLDQGLQFLIQYYNGEERAKGNILERFSAQQFPDLHSELNLSSLELGDSALYFCASSPSVGGYGYTFGSGTRLTVV.

The rearrangement uses TRBV6-5 and TRBJ1-5; no clear D. Germline V gene lookup returns CDR1 MNHEY and CDR2 SVGAGI. The germline V and J ends were trimmed by 6 bases and 3 bases, with 9 bases remaining between them. There are 13 residues in the CDR3. The CDR3 nucleotides are TGTGCCAGCAGGAGGAGAGCCAATCAGCCCCAGCATTTT. Translation gives CASRRRANQPQHF.

The rearrangement uses TRBV29-1 and TRBJ2-3; 7 nucleotides align to TRBD1. Unmatched junction bases numbered 5, after V lost 7 bases and J lost 1 base. This CDR3 region has 13 residues. Germline CDR1 and CDR2: SQVTM and ANQGSEA. For the CDR3, the DNA is TGCAGCGACAGGGGAGTGGGCACAGATACGCAGTATTTT. The encoded protein is CSDRGVGTDTQYF.

V gene TRBV5-1 combines with J gene TRBJ2-7, with 8 bases lining up with TRBD2. Germline CDR1 SGHRS, CDR2 YFSETQ. Losses at the gene ends were 5 bases for V and 1 base for J; bases not matched to a gene: 5. This CDR3 spans 14 amino acids. Here the CDR3 reads CASSLSGESYEQYF. The CDR3 bases are TGCGCCAGCAGTCTTAGCGGGGAATCCTACGAGCAGTACTTC. The full variable domain, with the rest looked up from reference TRBV5-1 and TRBJ2-7, is KAGVTQTPRYLIKTRGQQVTLSCSPISGHRSVSWYQQTPGQGLQFLFEYFSETQRNKGNFPGRFSGRQFSNSRSEMNVSTLELGDSALYLCASSLSGESYEQYFGPGTRLTVT.